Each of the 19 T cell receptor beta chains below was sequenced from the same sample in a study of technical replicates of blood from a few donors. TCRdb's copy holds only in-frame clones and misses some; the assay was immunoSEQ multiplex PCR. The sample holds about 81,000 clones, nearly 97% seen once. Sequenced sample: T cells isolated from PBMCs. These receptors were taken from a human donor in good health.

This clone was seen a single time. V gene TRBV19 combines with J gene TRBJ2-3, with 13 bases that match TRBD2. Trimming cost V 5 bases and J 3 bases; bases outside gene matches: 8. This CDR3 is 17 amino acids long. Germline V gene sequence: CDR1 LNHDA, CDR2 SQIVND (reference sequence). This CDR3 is CASSLGTSGKVTDTQYF. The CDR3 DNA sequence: TGTGCCAGTAGTCTCGGGACTAGCGGGAAGGTGACAGATACGCAGTATTTT.

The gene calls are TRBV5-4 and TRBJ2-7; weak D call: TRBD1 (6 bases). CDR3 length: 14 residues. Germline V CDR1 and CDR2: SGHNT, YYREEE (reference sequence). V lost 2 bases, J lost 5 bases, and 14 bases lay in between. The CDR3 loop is CASSFGWDNDEQYF. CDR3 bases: TGTGCCAGCAGCTTTGGATGGGACAACGACGAGCAGTACTTC.

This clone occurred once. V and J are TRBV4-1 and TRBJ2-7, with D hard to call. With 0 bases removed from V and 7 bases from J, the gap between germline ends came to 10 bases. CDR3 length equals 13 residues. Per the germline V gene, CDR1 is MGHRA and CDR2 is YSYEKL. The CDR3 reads CASSQDLAREQYF. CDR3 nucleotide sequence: TGCGCCAGCAGCCAAGATCTTGCTAGAGAGCAGTACTTC.

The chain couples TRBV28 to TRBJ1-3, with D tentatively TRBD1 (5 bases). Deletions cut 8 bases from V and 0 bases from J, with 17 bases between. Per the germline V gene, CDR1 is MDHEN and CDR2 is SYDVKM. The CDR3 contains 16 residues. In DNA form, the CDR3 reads TGTGCCAGCCTTAACGGAGGGGCTCTCTCTGGAAACACCATATATTTT. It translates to CASLNGGALSGNTIYF. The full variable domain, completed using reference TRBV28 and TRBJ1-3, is DVKVTQSSRYLVKRTGEKVFLECVQDMDHENMFWYRQDPGLGLRLIYFSYDVKMKEKGDIPEGYSVSREKKERFSLILESASTNQTSMYLCASLNGGALSGNTIYFGEGSWLTVV.

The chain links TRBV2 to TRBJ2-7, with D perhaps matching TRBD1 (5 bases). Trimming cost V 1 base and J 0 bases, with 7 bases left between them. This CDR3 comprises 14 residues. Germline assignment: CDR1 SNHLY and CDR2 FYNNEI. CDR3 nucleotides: TGTGCCAGCAGTGAAGGGACAAGCTCCTACGAGCAGTACTTC. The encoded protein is CASSEGTSSYEQYF.

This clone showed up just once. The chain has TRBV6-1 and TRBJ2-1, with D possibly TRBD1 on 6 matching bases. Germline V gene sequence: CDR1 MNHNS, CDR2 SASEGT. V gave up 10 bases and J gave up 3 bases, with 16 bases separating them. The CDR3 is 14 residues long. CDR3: CATSSQGIYNEQFF. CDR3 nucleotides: TGTGCCACCTCCAGTCAGGGGATCTACAATGAGCAGTTCTTC.

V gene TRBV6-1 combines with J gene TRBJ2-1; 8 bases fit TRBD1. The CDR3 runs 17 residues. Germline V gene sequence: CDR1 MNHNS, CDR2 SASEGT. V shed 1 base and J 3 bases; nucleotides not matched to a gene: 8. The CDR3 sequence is CASSEVIWTGLYNEQFF. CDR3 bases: TGTGCCAGCAGTGAAGTAATATGGACAGGGCTCTACAATGAGCAGTTCTTC.

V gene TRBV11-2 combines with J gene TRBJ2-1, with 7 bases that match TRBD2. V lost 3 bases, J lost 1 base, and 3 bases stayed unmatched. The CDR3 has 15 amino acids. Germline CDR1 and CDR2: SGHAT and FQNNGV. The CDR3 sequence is CASSLGGRSYNEQFF. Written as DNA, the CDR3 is TGTGCCAGCAGCTTGGGAGGGAGGTCCTACAATGAGCAGTTCTTC. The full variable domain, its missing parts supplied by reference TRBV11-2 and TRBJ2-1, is EAGVAQSPRYKIIEKRQSVAFWCNPISGHATLYWYQQILGQGPKLLIQFQNNGVVDDSQLPKDRFSAERLKGVDSTLKIQPAKLEDSAVYLCASSLGGRSYNEQFFGPGTRLTVL.

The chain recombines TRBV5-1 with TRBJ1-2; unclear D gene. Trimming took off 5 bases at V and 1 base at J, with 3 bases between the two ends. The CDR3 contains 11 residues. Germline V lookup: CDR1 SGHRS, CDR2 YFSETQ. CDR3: CASRHNYGYTF. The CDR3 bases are TGCGCCAGCAGACATAACTATGGCTACACCTTC.

The CDR3 sequence: CASSLAVTSGSSDEQFF. The DNA of the CDR3 is TGCGCCAGCAGCTTGGCCGTGACTAGCGGGAGTTCCGATGAGCAGTTCTTC. V and J are TRBV5-1 and TRBJ2-1; 12 bases map to TRBD2. V lost 0 bases to trimming and J lost 8 bases; unmatched junction nucleotides: 9. Germline values: CDR1 SGHRS, CDR2 YFSETQ. The CDR3 covers 17 residues.

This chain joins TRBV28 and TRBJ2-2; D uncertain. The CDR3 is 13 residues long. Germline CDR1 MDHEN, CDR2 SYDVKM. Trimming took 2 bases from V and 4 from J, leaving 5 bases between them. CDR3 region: CASSLLSTGELFF. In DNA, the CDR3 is TGTGCCAGCAGTTTACTCAGCACCGGGGAGCTGTTTTTT.

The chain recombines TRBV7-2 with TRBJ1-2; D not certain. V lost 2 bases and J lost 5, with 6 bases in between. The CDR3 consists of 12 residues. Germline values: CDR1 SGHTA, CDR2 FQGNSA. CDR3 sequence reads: CASSLSPYGYTF. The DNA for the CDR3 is TGTGCCAGCAGCTTAAGCCCTTATGGCTACACCTTC.

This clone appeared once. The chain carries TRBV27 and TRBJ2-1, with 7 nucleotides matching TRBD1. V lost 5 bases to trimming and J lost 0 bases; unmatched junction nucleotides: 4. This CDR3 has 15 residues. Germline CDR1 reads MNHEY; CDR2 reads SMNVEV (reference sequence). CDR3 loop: CASSPGTVSYNEQFF. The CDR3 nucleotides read TGTGCCAGCAGTCCCGGGACAGTCTCCTACAATGAGCAGTTCTTC.

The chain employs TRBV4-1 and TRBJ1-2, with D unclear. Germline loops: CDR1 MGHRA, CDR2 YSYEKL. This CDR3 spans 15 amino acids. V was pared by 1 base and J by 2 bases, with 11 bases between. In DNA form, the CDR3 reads TGCGCCAGCAGCCAAGCCACAGCCCCAAACTATGGCTACACCTTC. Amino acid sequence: CASSQATAPNYGYTF.

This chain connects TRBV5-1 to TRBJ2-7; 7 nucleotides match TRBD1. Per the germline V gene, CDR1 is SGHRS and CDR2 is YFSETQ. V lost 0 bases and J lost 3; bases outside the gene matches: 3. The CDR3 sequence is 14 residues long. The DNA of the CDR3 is TGCGCCAGCAGCTTGGGGGACAGTTACTACGAGCAGTACTTC. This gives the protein CASSLGDSYYEQYF.

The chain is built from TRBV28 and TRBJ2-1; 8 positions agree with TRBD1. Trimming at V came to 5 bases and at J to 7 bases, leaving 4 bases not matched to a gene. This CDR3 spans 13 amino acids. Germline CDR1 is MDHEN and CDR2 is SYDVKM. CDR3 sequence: CASSPRQGNEQFF. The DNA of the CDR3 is TGTGCCAGCAGTCCCCGACAGGGGAATGAGCAGTTCTTC.

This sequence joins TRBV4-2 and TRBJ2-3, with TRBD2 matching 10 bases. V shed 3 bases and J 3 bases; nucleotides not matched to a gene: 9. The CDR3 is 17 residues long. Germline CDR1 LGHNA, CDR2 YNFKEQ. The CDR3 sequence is CASSHNLAGVLTDTQYF. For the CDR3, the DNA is TGTGCCAGCAGCCATAATCTAGCGGGAGTTCTTACAGATACGCAGTATTTT.

This chain's CDR3 is CASSISSGSSYEQYF. In DNA, the CDR3 is TGTGCCAGTAGTATTTCTAGCGGAAGCTCCTACGAGCAGTACTTC. The rearrangement uses TRBV19 and TRBJ2-7; 7 nucleotides agree with TRBD2. The CDR3 length is 15 residues. J lost 0 bases, V lost 3 bases, and 5 bases had no gene match. Germline loops: CDR1 LNHDA, CDR2 SQIVND (reference sequence).

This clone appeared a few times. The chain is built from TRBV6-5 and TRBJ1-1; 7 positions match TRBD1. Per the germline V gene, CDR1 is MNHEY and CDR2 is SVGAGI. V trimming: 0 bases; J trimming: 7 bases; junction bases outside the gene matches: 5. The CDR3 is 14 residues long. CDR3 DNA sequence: TGTGCCAGCAGTTACTCGCCAGGGGGGAGTGAAGCTTTCTTT. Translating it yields CASSYSPGGSEAFF.